This T cell receptor beta chain was recovered during a study of long-term antiretroviral therapy in people with HIV. Samples were assayed with immunoSEQ v3.0 at survey level. This table comes from immunoSEQ multiplex PCR, and its TCRdb copy is limited to in-frame clones, with some not included. In the table there are fewer than 20,000 clones, 85% to 90% of which are singletons. The CDR3 is 13 amino acids. The V end lost 8 bases, the J end lost 3 bases, and 12 bases lay between the germline ends. Per the germline V gene, CDR1 is SGHAT and CDR2 is FQNNGV. The genes are TRBV11-2 and TRBJ2-3, with a possible D match to TRBD2 (6 bases). The receptor was derived from a man in his fifties or sixties with HIV. Sequenced here: unsorted PBMCs, sampled 6.9 years after starting antiretroviral therapy. CDR3 in amino acids: CASGGSGTDTQYF. DNA for the CDR3: TGTGCCAGCGGAGGGAGTGGGACAGATACGCAGTATTTT.